These 14 T cell receptor beta chains came from one sample sequenced in a study of blood T cell repertoires in COVID-19 (dated by TCRdb to 2020 to 2021). Library construction relied on the immunoSEQ multiplex PCR assay. TCRdb provides this immuneACCESS table in a form limited to in-frame rearrangements. Some clones are lacking; in checked studies, under half of them reflect an unresolved V gene, and why the rest are absent is not known. In this sample the table shows about 360,000 clones, around nine tenths of which occur a single time. Just over 7% of the sample goes to the ten largest clones. What was sequenced was peripheral blood. These receptors were taken from a woman in her sixties or seventies with COVID-19, enrolled during active disease.

In its sample, this clone was seen once. CDR3 in amino acids: CASSSTGPQAPGFF. DNA of the CDR3: TGTGCCAGCAGCTCGACGGGTCCACAGGCTCCGGGGTTCTTC. The V call is TRBV7-2, the J call TRBJ2-1, with D maybe TRBD1 (5 bases). Trimming cost V 4 bases and J 15 bases, with 22 bases left between them. The CDR3 spans 14 residues. The germline V gene encodes CDR1 SGHTA and CDR2 FQGNSA.

The chain uses TRBV9 and TRBJ2-2; D may be TRBD1 (6 bases). Trimming took 0 bases from V and 5 from J, leaving 11 bases between them. CDR1 SGDLS and CDR2 YYNGEE come from the germline V gene. CDR3 length equals 15 residues. CDR3 in DNA: TGTGCCAGCAGCGTAGGGGGGCGCGGGACCGGGGAGCTGTTTTTT. This gives the protein CASSVGGRGTGELFF.

The chain has TRBV29-1 and TRBJ1-1; TRBD1 might be the D (6 bases). The germline gives CDR1 SQVTM, CDR2 ANQGSEA. The CDR3 covers 12 residues. The V end lost 2 bases, the J end lost 5 bases, and 9 bases lay between the germline ends. The CDR3 nucleotides read TGCAGCGTTGAAACAGGGAGAACTGAAGCTTTCTTT. This translates into CSVETGRTEAFF.

With respect to this clone: Other DNA sequences in the sample encode the same CDR3. The rearrangement links TRBV5-1 to TRBJ1-2; 7 nucleotides align to TRBD1. The V gene end was trimmed by 0 bases and the J gene end by 5 bases; junction bases not matched to a gene: 4. The CDR3 is made up of 14 amino acids. Germline lookup yields CDR1 SGHRS and CDR2 YFSETQ. CDR3 residues: CASSLGDRDYGYTF. CDR3 sequence (DNA): TGCGCCAGCAGCTTGGGAGACAGGGATTATGGCTACACCTTC. Using reference TRBV5-1 and TRBJ1-2 for the parts outside the CDR3, the full variable domain is KAGVTQTPRYLIKTRGQQVTLSCSPISGHRSVSWYQQTPGQGLQFLFEYFSETQRNKGNFPGRFSGRQFSNSRSEMNVSTLELGDSALYLCASSLGDRDYGYTFGSGTRLTVV.

Remarks on this clone: This sample includes further DNA sequences coding for the same CDR3. The rearrangement links TRBV11-2 to TRBJ1-1, with D tentatively TRBD1 (5 bases). CDR1 is SGHAT and CDR2 is FQNNGV in the germline V gene. V shed 5 bases and J shed 0 bases, with 22 bases lying between them. CDR3 length: 18 amino acids. The CDR3 nucleotides read TGTGCCAGCAGCCCCTTTAGTGTCTGGCAGGGAATGAACACTGAAGCTTTCTTT. It is translated as CASSPFSVWQGMNTEAFF.

V gene TRBV6-5 combines with J gene TRBJ1-4; 11 nucleotides align to TRBD1. The V and J ends lost 7 bases and 8 bases, in that order; junction bases with no gene match: 3. This CDR3 contains 13 residues. The germline V gene has CDR1 MNHEY and CDR2 SVGAGI. This CDR3 reads CASIGQGAEKLFF. CDR3 nucleotides: TGTGCCAGCATCGGACAGGGGGCGGAAAAACTGTTTTTT.

This rearrangement joins TRBV28 to TRBJ1-2, with 7 bases identical to TRBD1. V gave up 1 base and J gave up 6 bases; unmatched junction bases: 8. The germline V gene has CDR1 MDHEN and CDR2 SYDVKM. The CDR3 is 15 amino acids. The CDR3 spells CASSLSYRGMDGYTF. CDR3 DNA: TGTGCCAGCAGTTTATCGTACAGGGGTATGGATGGCTACACCTTC.

This chain's CDR3 is CASSPEGQGSTEAFF. CDR3 nucleotide sequence: TGCGCCAGCAGCCCAGAAGGACAGGGGAGCACTGAAGCTTTCTTT. V and J are TRBV5-1 and TRBJ1-1; 9 bases line up with TRBD1. V dropped 4 bases and J dropped 4; count of bases not matched to a gene: 8. The CDR3 runs 15 residues. Germline CDR1 and CDR2: SGHRS and YFSETQ.

Concerning this clone itself: Other DNA sequences from this sample encode an identical CDR3 as well. The gene calls are TRBV6-5 and TRBJ1-3; no definite D call. CDR1 and CDR2 from the germline V gene are MNHEY and SVGAGI. This CDR3 has 14 residues. V lost 2 bases and J lost 3, with 8 bases in between. CDR3 sequence (DNA): TGTGCCAGCAGTTACGTGGGAGGTGGAAACACCATATATTTT. Its protein is CASSYVGGGNTIYF.

This clone was picked up one time. J is TRBJ1-1 and V is TRBV5-6; 10 nucleotides line up with TRBD1. Germline V gene data show CDR1 as SGHDT and CDR2 as YYEEEE. The CDR3 has 14 residues. The ends lost 2 bases at V and 5 bases at J; junction bases unmatched: 3. The CDR3 DNA follows: TGTGCCAGCAGCTTTGGACAGGGGGGGACTGAAGCTTTCTTT. It yields the protein CASSFGQGGTEAFF.

V usage is TRBV4-2 and J usage is TRBJ2-5; D is perhaps TRBD2 (6 bases). V lost 1 base to trimming and J lost 0 bases, with 15 bases between them. This CDR3 is built from 17 residues. Germline CDR1 reads LGHNA; CDR2 reads YNFKEQ. For the CDR3, the DNA is TGTGCCAGCAGCCAAGGAGGTGGTGGAGGGGACCAAGAGACCCAGTACTTC. Its translation is CASSQGGGGGDQETQYF.

This chain joins TRBV5-1 and TRBJ1-2; no reliable D call. Germline-derived CDR1 and CDR2 are SGHRS and YFSETQ. Between the trimmed V and J ends, which lost 0 bases and 6 bases, there was a span of 6 bases. This CDR3 is 12 amino acids long. CDR3 sequence (DNA): TGCGCCAGCAGCTTGGACGGGAATGGCTACACCTTC. It yields the protein CASSLDGNGYTF.

This clone was counted a few times. The chain carries TRBV30 and TRBJ1-5; 10 bases are a match to TRBD1. Germline CDR1 GTSNPN, CDR2 SVGIG (reference sequence). The V segment lost 4 bases and the J segment 7 bases; nucleotides outside the gene matches: 4. The CDR3 runs 13 residues. The CDR3 bases are TGTGCCTGGACGACAGGGGGCCAACAGCCCCAGCATTTT. It encodes CAWTTGGQQPQHF.

The rearrangement uses TRBV3-1 (or the pseudogene TRBV3-2) and TRBJ1-2; D is unresolved. Germline V gene sequence: CDR1 LGHDT, CDR2 YNNKEL (reference sequence). The CDR3 extends over 15 amino acids. V was clipped by 2 bases and J by 7 bases, with 17 bases between them. CDR3: CASSQSPPGRLGYTF. As DNA, the CDR3 is TGTGCCAGCAGCCAATCCCCCCCTGGGAGGCTTGGCTACACCTTC.